This T cell receptor beta chain was recorded in a study of T cells in Graves' hyperthyroidism and ophthalmopathy. This CDR3 comprises 18 residues. The V segment lost 1 base and the J segment 6 bases; nucleotides outside the gene matches: 10. In germline, CDR1 is SGHTA, CDR2 FQGNSA. Notes on the study in general: Most thyroid-expanded clonotypes above 0.001 were also found in blood.

This clonotype was picked up many times. Its antigen is currently unknown. RNA transcripts yielded amplified TCR beta CDR3 regions. The HTBI set primed first-round TCR CDR3 RT-PCR. From the multiplex PCR reads, TCRdb called clonotypes with MiXCR, one entry per CDR3 protein. The data contain roughly 280,000 distinct CDR3 sequences, around 15% of them singletons. The TCR comes from an older woman with Graves' ophthalmopathy. Sequencing used blood. The genes are TRBV7-2 and TRBJ2-7; TRBD2 matches at 15 bases. The CDR3 DNA reads TGTGCCAGCAGCTTAGGCGGGACTAGCGGGAGGCTAAGGCGCGAGCAGTACTTC. Its protein is CASSLGGTSGRLRREQYF. The variable domain in full, completed from reference TRBV7-2 and TRBJ2-7, reads GAGVSQSPSNKVTEKGKDVELRCDPISGHTALYWYRQSLGQGLEFLIYFQGNSAPDKSGLPSDRFSAERTGGSVSTLTIQRTQQEDSAVYLCASSLGGTSGRLRREQYFGPGTRLTVT.